The clone carrying this T cell receptor (beta chain) has a count of ten or more. This could be a read error, since a much larger clone is one nucleotide away. Until they underwent thyroid surgery, no patient had received any treatment. TCRdb called clones again from the PCR reads with MiXCR. The table includes about 20,000 clones, roughly 24% detected once. The entry originates in a study of metastatic and nonmetastatic thyroid tumors. Germline V gene lookup returns CDR1 KGHDR and CDR2 SFDVKD. V lost 6 bases, J lost 9 bases, and 6 bases stayed unmatched. This CDR3 is built from 13 residues. The specimen was tumor tissue. This receptor was obtained from a female donor with papillary thyroid cancer or a benign thyroid nodule (not recorded which). Some clones in this sample may be carry-over from other donors' samples. This chain links TRBV24-1 with TRBJ2-2; 7 bases map to TRBD2. CDR3 region: CATSRGSTWELFF. DNA of the CDR3: TGTGCCACCAGTCGCGGGAGTACCTGGGAGCTGTTTTTT.